Presented here are 10 T cell receptor beta chains from one specimen sequenced in a study of OX40 agonist ivuxolimab in advanced cancers. Measured with immunoSEQ multiplex PCR; TCRdb has only the in-frame clones, and not every one. The sample holds about 20,000 clones, roughly 90% seen once. Here the sequenced sample was CD4+ or CD8+ T cells sorted from blood, taken in a trial of the OX40 agonist ivuxolimab. These receptors all stem from an adult with an advanced solid tumor such as melanoma, head and neck, liver or kidney cancer.

This chain uses TRBV27 with TRBJ1-4; no clear D. V lost 0 bases, J lost 7 bases, and 15 bases lay in between. The CDR3 length is 16 residues. Germline V gene data show CDR1 as MNHEY and CDR2 as SMNVEV (reference sequence). CDR3 sequence reads: CASSLSIQSVGEKLFF. In DNA form, the CDR3 reads TGTGCCAGCAGTTTATCGATCCAGTCAGTAGGTGAAAAACTGTTTTTT.

The V call is TRBV2, the J call TRBJ1-2, with D tentatively TRBD1 (6 bases). Trimming pared 5 bases from V and 4 bases from J, leaving 17 bases between. The CDR3 loop spans 15 amino acids. Germline-derived CDR1 and CDR2 are SNHLY and FYNNEI. As DNA, the CDR3 is TGTGCCAGCAGTTCCCCATGGGGACAAATCTATGGCTACACCTTC. Its translation: CASSSPWGQIYGYTF.

V is TRBV4-1 and J is TRBJ2-7; 8 nucleotides match TRBD1. The CDR3 covers 14 residues. The V and J ends lost 5 bases and 3 bases, in that order; junction bases with no gene match: 6. CDR1 MGHRA and CDR2 YSYEKL come from the germline V gene. CDR3 in DNA: TGCGCCAGCAGCTACAGGGGGAACGACTACGAGCAGTACTTC. Residues: CASSYRGNDYEQYF.

The CDR3 here is CATSRDAGLVYNEQFF. The CDR3 region has the DNA TGTGCCACCAGCAGAGATGCGGGACTAGTCTACAATGAGCAGTTCTTC. This chain uses TRBV15 with TRBJ2-1; 8 bases are shared with TRBD2. V shed 0 bases, J shed 3 bases, and the junction held 4 bases outside the gene matches. The CDR3 totals 16 residues. Per the germline V gene, CDR1 is LNHNV and CDR2 is YYDKDF (reference sequence). The full variable domain, with the rest looked up from reference TRBV15 and TRBJ2-1, is DAMVIQNPRYQVTQFGKPVTLSCSQTLNHNVMYWYQQKSSQAPKLLFHYYDKDFNNEADTPDNFQSRRPNTSFCFLDIRSPGLGDTAMYLCATSRDAGLVYNEQFFGPGTRLTVL.

This chain joins TRBV5-6 and TRBJ2-7; D gene unclear. Germline CDR1 SGHDT, CDR2 YYEEEE. V was cut by 2 bases and J by 0 bases, with 9 bases left in between. The CDR3 loop spans 14 amino acids. The CDR3 is CASSLVSSSYEQYF. The CDR3, as DNA: TGTGCCAGCAGCTTAGTCTCTAGCTCCTACGAGCAGTACTTC.

The CDR3 bases are TGTGCCAGCAGTACTGACAGGACCCCCTACGAGCAGTACTTC. It translates to CASSTDRTPYEQYF. This chain links TRBV28 with TRBJ2-7, with D perhaps matching TRBD1 (6 bases). V lost 5 bases and J 2 bases, leaving 13 bases between the germline ends. The germline V gene has CDR1 MDHEN and CDR2 SYDVKM. The CDR3 has 14 amino acids.

V is TRBV18 and J is TRBJ2-7, with a possible D match to TRBD1 (6 bases). Germline V gene lookup returns CDR1 KGHSH and CDR2 LQKENI. Trimming took 6 bases from V and 1 from J, leaving 10 bases between them. The CDR3 totals 13 residues. The DNA of the CDR3 is TGTGCCAGCTCCCAGGGGAGTTCCTACGAGCAGTACTTC. Protein sequence: CASSQGSSYEQYF.

The CDR3 protein is CASRDGTNTEAFF. As DNA, the CDR3 is TGTGCCAGCAGGGACGGAACGAACACTGAAGCTTTCTTT. This chain uses TRBV5-4 with TRBJ1-1; D gene uncertain. Trimming removed 5 bases at V and 1 base at J, with 9 bases between. CDR1 is SGHNT and CDR2 is YYREEE in the germline V gene (reference sequence). The CDR3 spans 13 residues.

J is TRBJ1-1 and V is TRBV19; D not resolved. V gave up 3 bases and J gave up 7 bases, with 15 bases separating them. The CDR3 contains 14 residues. From germline, CDR1 is LNHDA and CDR2 SQIVND (reference sequence). CDR3: CASSIPEGDGEAFF. CDR3 DNA: TGTGCCAGTAGTATCCCTGAGGGCGATGGTGAAGCTTTCTTT.

This chain joins TRBV29-1 and TRBJ2-7; TRBD1 agrees at 7 bases. The V gene's germline CDR1 is SQVTM and CDR2 ANQGSEA. V dropped 4 bases and J dropped 0; count of bases not matched to a gene: 3. This CDR3 is built from 13 residues. CDR3 region: CSVVTGASYEQYF. The DNA for the CDR3 is TGCAGCGTTGTAACAGGGGCCTCCTACGAGCAGTACTTC.